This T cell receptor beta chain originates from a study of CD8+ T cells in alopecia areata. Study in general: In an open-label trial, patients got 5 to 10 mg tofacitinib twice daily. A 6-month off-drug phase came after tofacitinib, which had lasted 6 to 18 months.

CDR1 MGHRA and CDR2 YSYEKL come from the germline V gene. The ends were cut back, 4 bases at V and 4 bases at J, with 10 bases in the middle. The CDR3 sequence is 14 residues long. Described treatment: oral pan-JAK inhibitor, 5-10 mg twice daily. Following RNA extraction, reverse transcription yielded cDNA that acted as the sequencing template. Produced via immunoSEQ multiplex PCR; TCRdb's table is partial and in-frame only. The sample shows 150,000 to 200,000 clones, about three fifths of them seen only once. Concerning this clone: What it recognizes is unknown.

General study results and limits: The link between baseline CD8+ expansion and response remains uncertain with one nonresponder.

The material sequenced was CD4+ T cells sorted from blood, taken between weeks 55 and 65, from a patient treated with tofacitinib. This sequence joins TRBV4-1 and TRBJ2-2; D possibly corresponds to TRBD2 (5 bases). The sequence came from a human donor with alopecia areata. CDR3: CASSLASSTGELFF. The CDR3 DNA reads TGCGCCAGCAGCCTCGCTAGCAGCACCGGGGAGCTGTTTTTT.